These 28 T cell receptor beta chains came from one sample sequenced in a study of blood T cells in healthy people across ages. Primed by a sample-barcoded 5' primer and a J-beta primer mix, a second PCR proceeded for about 6 to 11 cycles. From the 5' RACE reads, TCRdb called clonotypes with MiXCR, one entry per CDR3 protein. The sample contains about 800,000 distinct CDR3 sequences, 20% to 25% of which appear only once. The data also belong to a second study, concerning T cells of mothers and their children.

Material: blood. Source of these receptors: a boy between 10 and 17 years old in good health.

The gene calls are TRBV20-1 and TRBJ1-2; a weak D match, TRBD1 (5 bases). Germline assignment: CDR1 DFQATT and CDR2 SNEGSKA (reference sequence). This CDR3 comprises 12 residues. The V end was cut by 0 bases, the J end by 8 bases, with 10 bases between. Here the CDR3 DNA reads TGCAGTGCTAGAGATATTGGGGACGGCTACACCTTC. It yields the protein CSARDIGDGYTF.

The rearrangement uses TRBV7-2 and TRBJ1-2, with D unresolved. The length of the CDR3 is 14 residues. Germline loops: CDR1 SGHTA, CDR2 FQGNSA. The V gene lost 1 base and the J gene lost 3 bases, with 9 bases spanning the gap. The CDR3 DNA reads as TGTGCCAGCAGCTTAGTCGTGTCCGACTATGGCTACACCTTC. It yields the protein CASSLVVSDYGYTF.

This chain links TRBV12-5 with TRBJ2-5, with no clear D. The CDR3 is 15 residues long. The ends were cut back, 0 bases at V and 3 bases at J, with 11 bases in the middle. The V gene's germline CDR1 is LGHNT and CDR2 FRNRAP. CDR3 bases: TGTGCTAGTGGTTTGGTATATCCCCCAAAAGAGACCCAGTACTTC. It yields the protein CASGLVYPPKETQYF.

The chain uses TRBV18 and TRBJ1-1, with D possibly TRBD1 on 5 matching bases. CDR3 size: 14 residues. CDR1 is KGHSH and CDR2 is LQKENI in the germline V gene. The V and J ends lost 2 bases and 1 base respectively, with 8 bases between them. The CDR3 coding sequence is TGTGCCAGCTCACCAGTCGGGGCGAACACTGAAGCTTTCTTT. This codes for CASSPVGANTEAFF. Supplemented by reference TRBV18 and TRBJ1-1, the full variable domain reads NAGVMQNPRHLVRRRGQEARLRCSPMKGHSHVYWYRQLPEEGLKFMVYLQKENIIDESGMPKERFSAEFPKEGPSILRIQQVVRGDSAAYFCASSPVGANTEAFFGQGTRLTVV.

On this clonotype: A junction end diverges from the germline sequence, so it may reflect a read error. The J gene is TRBJ2-3, the V gene TRBV28; perhaps TRBD1 as D (5 bases). Germline CDR1 and CDR2: MDHEN and SYDVKM. CDR3 length: 15 amino acids. The CDR3 nucleotides are TGTGCCAACAGTACCTGGGAACAGGCCACAGATACGCAGTATTTT. Protein product: CANSTWEQATDTQYF.

This rearrangement joins TRBV25-1 to TRBJ2-2, with 9 positions matching TRBD1. There are 15 residues in the CDR3. CDR1 and CDR2 (germline): MGHDK, SYGVNS. The junction had 9 bases not matched to a gene; V was cut back by 7 bases and J by 6 bases. The CDR3 nucleotides read TGTGCCAGCAAGTCCGGGACAGGGAGGGCCGGGGAGCTGTTTTTT. Translated: CASKSGTGRAGELFF.

The CDR3 DNA reads TGTGCCAGCAGCGCGGGACGGTCCAACACTGAAGCTTTCTTT. Its protein product is CASSAGRSNTEAFF. This chain joins TRBV9 and TRBJ1-1, with D possibly being TRBD1 (5 bases). The CDR3 consists of 14 residues. V was clipped by 3 bases and J by 2 bases, with 11 bases between them. CDR1 is SGDLS, CDR2 YYNGEE, per germline.

The chain is built from TRBV7-7 and TRBJ2-5; D assignment may be TRBD1 or TRBD2 (5 bases each). Per the germline V gene, CDR1 is SSHAT and CDR2 is FNYEAQ (reference sequence). The CDR3 loop spans 12 amino acids. This CDR3 is CASFGTQETQYF. The CDR3 coding sequence is TGTGCTAGCTTCGGGACCCAAGAGACCCAGTACTTC.

The V and J genes are TRBV25-1 and TRBJ2-5, with D perhaps matching TRBD2 (5 bases). V was trimmed by 5 bases and J by 9 bases, leaving 10 bases between them. CDR3 length: 11 amino acids. Per germline, CDR1 MGHDK and CDR2 SYGVNS. The CDR3 nucleotides read TGTGCCAGCAGTTTTGAGGGAGCCCAGTACTTC. It encodes CASSFEGAQYF.

The chain employs TRBV5-1 and TRBJ1-5; D is unresolved. There are 15 residues in the CDR3. Between the trimmed V and J ends, which lost 4 bases and 1 base, there was a span of 12 bases. The germline V gene has CDR1 SGHRS and CDR2 YFSETQ. This CDR3 is CASSVEGASNQPQHF. CDR3 sequence (DNA): TGCGCCAGCAGCGTGGAAGGAGCGAGCAATCAGCCCCAGCATTTT.

This CDR3 is CSAWKGSYEQYF. For the CDR3, the DNA is TGCAGTGCTTGGAAGGGCTCCTACGAGCAGTACTTC. V and J are TRBV20-1 and TRBJ2-7, with D hard to call. CDR3 length: 12 residues. Trimming cost V 5 bases and J 0 bases, with 8 bases left between them. Germline assignment: CDR1 DFQATT and CDR2 SNEGSKA (reference sequence).

The V gene is TRBV5-6, the J gene TRBJ2-7; D might be TRBD1 (6 bases). The CDR3 runs to 15 residues. Trimming stripped 0 bases from V and 2 bases from J, with 12 bases between. The germline V gene encodes CDR1 SGHDT and CDR2 YYEEEE. The chain's CDR3 is CASSLVTGRAYEQYF. In nucleotides, the CDR3 is TGTGCCAGCAGCTTGGTAACAGGGCGGGCCTACGAGCAGTACTTC.

The chain is built from TRBV6-2 or TRBV6-3 and TRBJ2-1, with 12 positions matching TRBD2. The CDR3 runs to 15 residues. The J segment lost 9 bases and the V segment lost 7 bases, leaving 10 bases of the junction unmatched. Germline V gene lookup returns CDR1 MNHEY and CDR2 SVGEGT. Here the CDR3 DNA reads TGTGCCAGCACCCAGACTAGCGGGAGAGGCGGTGAGCAGTTCTTC. It encodes CASTQTSGRGGEQFF.

This clonotype was counted many times. The chain employs TRBV29-1 and TRBJ2-7; unclear D gene. The CDR3 has 11 amino acids. Deletions cut 4 bases from V and 0 bases from J, with 4 bases between. Germline CDR1 and CDR2: SQVTM and ANQGSEA. This CDR3 reads CSVGDSYEQYF. The CDR3 nucleotides are TGCAGCGTTGGGGACTCCTACGAGCAGTACTTC.

The gene calls are TRBV9 and TRBJ2-5, with a weak D call TRBD2 (5 bases). V lost 2 bases and J 3 bases, leaving 8 bases between the germline ends. CDR1 and CDR2 (germline): SGDLS, YYNGEE. This CDR3 contains 13 residues. Here the CDR3 DNA reads TGTGCCAGCAGCGTTGGACTGGAAGAGACCCAGTACTTC. It is translated as CASSVGLEETQYF.

This clonotype was observed a few times. This chain links TRBV6-1 with TRBJ2-4; 9 nucleotides align to TRBD2. The junction had 11 bases not matched to a gene; V was cut back by 3 bases and J by 5 bases. Germline V gene data show CDR1 as MNHNS and CDR2 as SASEGT. The CDR3 extends over 17 amino acids. CDR3 residues: CASSEGAGGPRENIQYF. CDR3 DNA sequence: TGTGCCAGCAGTGAGGGTGCGGGAGGGCCAAGGGAAAACATTCAGTACTTC.

This clonotype has just a few counts. V is TRBV29-1 and J is TRBJ2-1; 11 nucleotides align to TRBD2. There are 15 residues in the CDR3. With V trimmed by 7 bases and J by 1 base, 6 bases remained unmatched. Germline CDR1 and CDR2: SQVTM and ANQGSEA. CDR3 DNA: TGCAGCGCTCAACTAGCGGGAGCGTCCTACAATGAGCAGTTCTTC. Residues: CSAQLAGASYNEQFF.

The V and J genes are TRBV7-2 and TRBJ2-5; 8 nucleotides match TRBD1. The length of the CDR3 is 13 residues. Looked up from germline, CDR1 is SGHTA and CDR2 is FQGNSA. V dropped 7 bases and J dropped 2; count of bases not matched to a gene: 3. CDR3 DNA sequence: TGTGCCAGCACTTGGGACAGGCAAGAGACCCAGTACTTC. Translated, it gives CASTWDRQETQYF.

This clonotype was seen a few times. One end of the junction is discordant with germline, which a read error may explain. The chain combines TRBV29-1 with TRBJ2-5; maybe TRBD1 (6 bases). Germline V gene data show CDR1 as SQVTM and CDR2 as ANQGSEA. The CDR3 extends over 16 amino acids. The CDR3 spells CGVEDLRQGILETQYF. In DNA, the CDR3 is TGCGGCGTTGAAGACCTTCGGCAGGGGATTTTGGAGACCCAGTACTTC.

This rearrangement joins TRBV12-3 or TRBV12-4 to TRBJ1-6; perhaps TRBD1 as D (6 bases). The CDR3 is made up of 14 amino acids. Trimming removed 6 bases at V and 9 bases at J, with 15 bases between. CDR3 protein: CASSMTGLGSPLHF. As DNA, the CDR3 is TGTGCCAGCAGCATGACAGGTTTGGGTTCACCCCTCCACTTT.

The chain uses TRBV4-2 and TRBJ2-3; 7 bases agree with TRBD2. Germline trimming cut 0 bases from V and 2 bases from J; bases unmatched to any gene: 8. CDR3 length: 17 amino acids. Germline V gene data show CDR1 as LGHNA and CDR2 as YNFKEQ. CDR3 sequence: CASSQEPSGAHTDTQYF. CDR3 nucleotides: TGTGCCAGCAGCCAAGAACCTAGCGGAGCGCACACAGATACGCAGTATTTT.

This clonotype was detected only a few times. V usage is TRBV20-1 and J usage is TRBJ1-2, with D tentatively TRBD1 (5 bases). Per the germline V gene, CDR1 is DFQATT and CDR2 is SNEGSKA (reference sequence). The V and J ends lost 0 bases and 8 bases respectively, with 13 bases between them. CDR3 length: 13 residues. The chain's CDR3 is CSARDLAGTGYTF. The CDR3 coding sequence is TGCAGTGCTAGAGATCTGGCAGGGACGGGCTACACCTTC.

The chain combines TRBV10-3 with TRBJ1-6; D gene uncertain. V gave up 2 bases and J gave up 8 bases, with 7 bases separating them. This CDR3 is built from 13 residues. Germline V gene sequence: CDR1 ENHRY, CDR2 SYGVKD. The CDR3 coding sequence is TGTGCCATCAGTGAGAGGGTGGATTCACCCCTCCACTTT. Translated: CAISERVDSPLHF.

V is TRBV4-2 and J is TRBJ2-5, with 11 positions matching TRBD2. Gene TRBJ2-1 matches the end of the DNA better, so the J call may be wrong. CDR3 length equals 17 residues. Germline lookup yields CDR1 LGHNA and CDR2 YNFKEQ. CDR3 in DNA: TGTGCCAGCAGCCAAGATCAGCTAGCGGGAGGACACAATGAGCAGTTCTTC. Translated: CASSQDQLAGGHNEQFF.

This rearrangement joins TRBV9 to TRBJ1-5; D unresolved. CDR1 is SGDLS, CDR2 YYNGEE, per germline. The CDR3 consists of 14 residues. Trimming took 1 base from V and 0 from J, leaving 5 bases between them. The CDR3 sequence: CASSVTDSNQPQHF. CDR3 in DNA: TGTGCCAGCAGCGTAACCGATAGCAATCAGCCCCAGCATTTT. Full variable domain (outside the CDR3, taken from reference TRBV9 and TRBJ1-5): DSGVTQTPKHLITATGQRVTLRCSPRSGDLSVYWYQQSLDQGLQFLIQYYNGEERAKGNILERFSAQQFPDLHSELNLSSLELGDSALYFCASSVTDSNQPQHFGDGTRLSIL.

This rearrangement joins TRBV21-1 to TRBJ1-6. TRBV21-1 is noted as a pseudogene. This CDR3 spans 11 amino acids. The CDR3 DNA reads as TGTGCCAGCAGCCCCATGTCACCCCTCCACTTT. As protein: CASSPMSPLHF.

This sequence joins TRBV7-6 and TRBJ2-1; D is perhaps TRBD1 or TRBD2 (6 bases each). The J call may be faulty, since TRBJ2-7 better matches the DNA end. The CDR3 spans 16 residues. Germline-derived CDR1 and CDR2 are SGHVS and FNYEAQ. CDR3 sequence (DNA): TGTGCCAGCAGCTTATGGGAGGACAGCCCTGGATTCGAGCAGTACTTC. This translates into CASSLWEDSPGFEQYF.

This clonotype was counted only a few times. The chain recombines TRBV28 with TRBJ1-2; 8 positions agree with TRBD1. CDR3 length equals 16 residues. Germline-derived CDR1 and CDR2 are MDHEN and SYDVKM. J was trimmed by 4 bases and V by 4 bases; bases with no gene match: 11. CDR3 region: CASSYRGIRPTYGYTF. The CDR3 coding sequence is TGTGCCAGCAGTTACAGGGGGATCCGGCCTACCTATGGCTACACCTTC.